These 10 T cell receptor beta chains share one sample of origin, sequenced in a study of cytomegalovirus exposure and HLA in healthy donors. With 60 Vbeta and 13 Jbeta primers, the PCR was carried out. Sequenced by immunoSEQ multiplex PCR; TCRdb stores in-frame clones only, minus some. The sample has approximately 100,000 clones, 75% to 80% seen once. Sequenced: PBMCs. The receptor set was obtained from a woman aged 40 to 50 in good health and CMV-seropositive.

The chain joins TRBV2 to TRBJ1-4; the D gene is possibly TRBD1 (5 bases). Trimming cost V 6 bases and J 8 bases, with 16 bases left between them. The length of the CDR3 is 14 residues. Looked up from germline, CDR1 is SNHLY and CDR2 is FYNNEI. CDR3 in DNA: TGTGCCAGCAGCCCAGGGTCCGCTCAAGAAAAACTGTTTTTT. Amino acids: CASSPGSAQEKLFF. The variable domain in full, with the rest retrieved from reference TRBV2 and TRBJ1-4, is EPEVTQTPSHQVTQMGQEVILRCVPISNHLYFYWYRQILGQKVEFLVSFYNNEISEKSEIFDDQFSVERPDGSNFTLKIRSTKLEDSAMYFCASSPGSAQEKLFFGSGTQLSVL.

In its sample, this clone was seen once. J is TRBJ1-4 and V is TRBV20-1, with D uncertain. This CDR3 has 11 amino acids. Germline-derived CDR1 and CDR2 are DFQATT and SNEGSKA (reference sequence). V was cut by 3 bases and J by 9 bases, with 8 bases left in between. CDR3 loop: CSARTEQKLFF. In nucleotides, the CDR3 is TGCAGTGCTAGGACTGAACAAAAACTGTTTTTT.

The chain combines TRBV5-4 with TRBJ1-1; 7 nucleotides line up with TRBD1. CDR1 is SGHNT, CDR2 YYREEE, per germline (reference sequence). This CDR3 region has 13 residues. The J segment lost 11 bases and the V segment lost 0 bases, leaving 7 bases of the junction unmatched. The CDR3 spells CASSLANQGEAFF. The CDR3 DNA sequence: TGTGCCAGCAGCTTGGCCAACCAGGGGGAGGCTTTCTTT.

The CDR3 DNA sequence: TGCGCCAGCAGCTTGTTTCAGGGCCTGTCTTACGAGCAGTACTTC. This translates into CASSLFQGLSYEQYF. The chain combines TRBV5-1 with TRBJ2-7, with D possibly TRBD1 on 5 matching bases. CDR1 is SGHRS, CDR2 YFSETQ, per germline. CDR3 size: 15 residues. V was shortened by 1 base and J by 4 bases, with 15 bases between the two germline ends.

The genes are TRBV19 and TRBJ1-2; D perhaps matches TRBD1 (6 bases). This CDR3 has 13 amino acids. Germline V gene sequence: CDR1 LNHDA, CDR2 SQIVND (reference sequence). V was clipped by 5 bases and J by 8 bases, with 15 bases between them. The CDR3 reads CASSFSTGGGYTF. The CDR3 DNA reads TGTGCCAGTAGTTTCTCGACAGGTGGAGGCTACACCTTC. Full variable domain (remainder filled in from reference TRBV19 and TRBJ1-2): DGGITQSPKYLFRKEGQNVTLSCEQNLNHDAMYWYRQDPGQGLRLIYYSQIVNDFQKGDIAEGYSVSREKKESFPLTVTSAQKNPTAFYLCASSFSTGGGYTFGSGTRLTVV.

The genes are TRBV10-3 and TRBJ1-6; TRBD1 is a possible D gene (5 bases). Germline loops: CDR1 ENHRY, CDR2 SYGVKD. The CDR3 extends over 17 amino acids. Trimming cost V 0 bases and J 1 base, with 10 bases left between them. CDR3 bases: TGTGCCATCAGTGAGTCAAGGGGAGGATCCTATAATTCACCCCTCCACTTT. This encodes CAISESRGGSYNSPLHF.

V usage is TRBV10-3 and J usage is TRBJ2-3; perhaps TRBD2 as D (7 bases). The CDR3 contains 17 residues. Trimming pared 8 bases from V and 1 base from J, leaving 22 bases between. The germline gives CDR1 ENHRY, CDR2 SYGVKD. The CDR3 reads CAISPAQGGFGTDTQYF. CDR3 bases: TGTGCCATCTCTCCCGCACAGGGAGGGTTTGGCACAGATACGCAGTATTTT.

The chain carries TRBV25-1 and TRBJ1-1; the D gene is possibly TRBD1 (6 bases). Trimming removed 9 bases at V and 4 bases at J, with 18 bases between. Germline V gives CDR1 MGHDK, CDR2 SYGVNS. The CDR3 is made up of 14 amino acids. The CDR3 DNA reads as TGTGCCAGTTCCGATCGGGGGGCGGGCACTGAAGCTTTCTTT. Translation: CASSDRGAGTEAFF.

The DNA for the CDR3 is TGCGCCAGCAGCTTGGAACAGGGTGAATTGAACACTGAAGCTTTCTTT. Its protein product is CASSLEQGELNTEAFF. The chain has TRBV5-1 and TRBJ1-1; tentatively, D is TRBD1 (6 bases). V was trimmed by 0 bases and J by 0 bases, leaving 12 bases between them. This CDR3 is built from 16 residues. Per germline, CDR1 SGHRS and CDR2 YFSETQ.

This clone has a handful of counts. The V call is TRBV5-1, the J call TRBJ2-7; 8 bases agree with TRBD2. Looked up from germline, CDR1 is SGHRS and CDR2 is YFSETQ. The CDR3 sequence is 14 residues long. V was pared by 0 bases and J by 4 bases, with 3 bases of the junction left unmatched. CDR3 DNA: TGCGCCAGCAGCTTGGTCTCGGGGGGGTACGAGCAGTACTTC. Its translation is CASSLVSGGYEQYF.